This entry concerns a single T cell receptor (beta chain). Its antigen remains unknown. This sample was taken from a study of cytotoxic CD8 clonotypes in ibrutinib-treated CLL. Study-wide results and caveats: Ibrutinib response saw clonality rise, and progression saw it return toward baseline.

Trimming removed 6 bases at V and 7 bases at J, with 16 bases between. The germline CDR1 and CDR2 sequences are KGHSH and LQKENI. The CDR3 is 14 amino acids. Assay: immunoSEQ multiplex PCR; the TCRdb copy retains only in-frame clones and omits some. The sample includes about 160,000 clones, more than 75% of them seen just once. The rearrangement joins TRBV18 to TRBJ2-1, with D possibly TRBD1 on 6 matching bases. The source is a human donor with chronic lymphocytic leukemia. Here the sequenced sample was PBMCs, taken after 12 months of ibrutinib treatment. CDR3 bases: TGTGCCAGCTCCCGCAGCTTGGGGGCTAATGAGCAGTTCTTC. This sequence encodes CASSRSLGANEQFF.